This T cell receptor beta chain came from a study of OX40 agonist ivuxolimab in advanced cancers. The study's findings and limits: Low normalized clonal expansion also occurred in some nonresponding patients.

The study sampled blood at baseline, cycle 4 day 1, and cycle 7 day 1. Trimming shortened V by 1 base and J by 9 bases, and 10 bases separated the two germline ends. There are 13 residues in the CDR3. The germline V gene encodes CDR1 GTSNPN and CDR2 SVGIG (reference sequence). Method: immunoSEQ multiplex PCR; TCRdb's copy keeps in-frame clones and lacks some. Of 15,000 to 20,000 clones in the sample, 78% are singletons; the top ten hold roughly 14%. On this clone: The target antigen is unknown.

This TCR derives from an adult with an advanced solid tumor such as melanoma, head and neck, liver or kidney cancer. The rearrangement links TRBV30 to TRBJ1-6; D ambiguous. The specimen was CD4+ or CD8+ T cells sorted from blood, collected in a trial of the OX40 agonist ivuxolimab. CDR3 nucleotides: TGTGCCTGGAGTGAAGGGAATATTTCACCCCTCCACTTT. Its protein is CAWSEGNISPLHF.